This T cell receptor (beta chain) was captured by sequencing in a study of cytomegalovirus exposure and HLA in healthy donors. Using immunoSEQ multiplex PCR, the repertoire was profiled, and TCRdb retains in-frame clones only, with some absent. The data contain about 180,000 clones, 85% of them seen just once; the ten biggest clones take up 15% to 20%. V lost 1 base, J lost 7 bases, and 5 bases lay in between. The CDR3 runs to 12 residues. Germline-derived CDR1 and CDR2 are SGHTA and FQGNSA. Specimen: PBMCs. The source is a man aged 18 to 30 in good health and CMV-seropositive. The chain is built from TRBV7-2 and TRBJ2-1; D is uncertain. This chain's CDR3 is CASSLVDNEQFF. The CDR3 DNA sequence: TGTGCCAGCAGCTTAGTAGATAATGAGCAGTTCTTC.